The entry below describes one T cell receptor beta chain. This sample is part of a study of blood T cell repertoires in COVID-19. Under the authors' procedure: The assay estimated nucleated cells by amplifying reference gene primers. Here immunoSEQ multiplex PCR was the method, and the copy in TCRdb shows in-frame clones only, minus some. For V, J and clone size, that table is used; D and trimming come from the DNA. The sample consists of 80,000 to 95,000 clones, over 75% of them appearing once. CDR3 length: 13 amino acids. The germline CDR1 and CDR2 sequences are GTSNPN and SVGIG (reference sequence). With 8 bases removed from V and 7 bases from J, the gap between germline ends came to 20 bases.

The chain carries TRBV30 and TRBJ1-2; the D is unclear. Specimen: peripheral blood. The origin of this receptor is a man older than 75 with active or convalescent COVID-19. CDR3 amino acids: CARNARRGIGYTF. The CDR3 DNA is TGTGCCCGTAACGCCCGGCGGGGTATTGGCTACACCTTC. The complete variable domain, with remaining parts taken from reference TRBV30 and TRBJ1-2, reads SQTIHQWPATLVQPVGSPLSLECTVEGTSNPNLYWYRQAAGRGLQLLFYSVGIGQISSEVPQNLSASRPQDRQFILSSKKLLLSDSGFYLCARNARRGIGYTFGSGTRLTVV.